The rows below give T cell receptor beta chains drawn from one sample of a study of shared T cell receptors in the human thymus. Repertoires were generated with immunoSEQ multiplex PCR, while TCRdb's copy carries only in-frame clones and drops some. In the table there are approximately 730,000 clones, approximately 83% of which are singletons. This sample was also put to use in a study of human thymus T cells.

The sequencing input was thymocytes. Source of these receptors: a girl under three years old with a congenital heart defect. Both conserved end residues are part of each CDR3.

TRBJ1-1,TRBV4-1,CASSQGGRTGDNTEAFF
TRBJ1-2,TRBV5-5,CASSLGQGLFYGYTF
TRBJ1-2,TRBV11-2,CASSLVGQLYGYTF
TRBJ2-7,TRBV16,CASSRTGTEPPRGPYEQYF
TRBJ2-7,TRBV5-1,CASSLLGQGSVHEQYF
TRBJ1-3,TRBV5-6,CASSPRPGYNGNTIYF
TRBJ1-4,TRBV6-5,CASSLDRRAEKLFF
TRBJ1-5,TRBV4-1,CASSQAGQGKGQPQHF
TRBJ2-5,TRBV5-4,CAVSLSGVQETQYF
TRBJ1-6,TRBV7-9,CASSLVSVWAKDSPLHF
TRBJ2-7,TRBV7-9,CASSFRGQDSRYEQYF
TRBJ1-6,TRBV5-6,CASSLPRTGGNSPLHF
TRBJ2-1,TRBV29-1,CSVEDRGRMRGDNEQFF
TRBJ1-1,TRBV5-4,CASSPRTEGMNTEAFF